This TCR beta chain was captured in a study of blood T cells in healthy people across ages. General study points: The fall in TCR beta diversity per million T cells was roughly linear with age.

Staff drew about 10 milliliters of peripheral blood from each donor. The authors extracted at least 5 micrograms of total RNA per sample. This clonotype was seen a few times. What it binds is not known. PCR was performed a second time for roughly 7 to 11 cycles using a sample-barcoded 5' primer and a J-beta primer mix. Template switching added a 12-random-nucleotide identifier to every cDNA molecule. TCRdb ran MiXCR on the 5' RACE reads and lists one entry per CDR3 protein. Of about 970,000 distinct CDR3 sequences listed, 51% were seen once; the top ten hold 20% to 25%. The sequence was obtained from a woman aged 55-70 years in good health. Sequencing was carried out using blood.

CDR3 loop: CSVADRGAYNEQFF. In DNA, the CDR3 is TGCAGCGTGGCCGACAGGGGCGCCTACAATGAGCAGTTCTTC. The rearrangement links TRBV29-1 to TRBJ2-1; 8 positions match TRBD1. V trimming: 6 bases; J trimming: 2 bases; junction bases outside the gene matches: 6. This CDR3 spans 14 amino acids. Germline V gene data show CDR1 as SQVTM and CDR2 as ANQGSEA.